These 32 T cell receptor beta chains share one sample of origin, sequenced in a study of CD8 T cells in Susac syndrome. RNA totalling roughly 0.45 to 1 ug underwent reverse transcription with random hexamers. TCRdb re-analysed the immunoSEQ multiplex PCR reads in MiXCR, keeping a single row per CDR3 protein. The sample shows about 210,000 distinct CDR3 sequences, 85% to 95% of them seen only once. The sequenced sample was CD4+ T cells from PBMCs. Every receptor here comes from a human donor in good health.

The chain employs TRBV15 and TRBJ2-1, with no clear D. V gave up 0 bases and J gave up 6 bases, with 6 bases separating them. The CDR3 totals 13 residues. Per the germline V gene, CDR1 is LNHNV and CDR2 is YYDKDF (reference sequence). In DNA, the CDR3 is TGTGCCACCAGCAGAGATGTCATCAATGAGCAGTTCTTC. It encodes CATSRDVINEQFF.

The genes are TRBV13 and TRBJ2-3; 8 bases map to TRBD2. Germline V gene lookup returns CDR1 PRHDT and CDR2 FYEKMQ (reference sequence). V lost 5 bases, J lost 3 bases, and 1 base stayed unmatched. CDR3 length equals 13 residues. This chain's CDR3 is CASSRGGTDTQYF. Here the CDR3 DNA reads TGTGCCAGCAGCCGGGGGGGGACAGATACGCAGTATTTT.

This rearrangement joins TRBV15 to TRBJ2-5; TRBD2 might be the D (6 bases). This CDR3 comprises 13 residues. Trimming removed 1 base from V and 4 bases from J, with 7 bases in between. Germline V CDR1 and CDR2: LNHNV, YYDKDF (reference sequence). The CDR3 loop is CATSRGGGETQYF. The CDR3 nucleotides are TGTGCCACCAGCAGAGGGGGAGGAGAGACCCAGTACTTC.

The chain is built from TRBV11-2 and TRBJ2-5; D is possibly TRBD1 (6 bases). This CDR3 comprises 16 residues. Germline V lookup: CDR1 SGHAT, CDR2 FQNNGV. Trimming cost V 1 base and J 0 bases, with 12 bases left between them. The CDR3 spells CASSLGPGTYQETQYF. Here the CDR3 DNA reads TGTGCCAGCAGCTTAGGGCCGGGGACATACCAAGAGACCCAGTACTTC.

The rearrangement links TRBV5-4 to TRBJ1-2; D call uncertain. The germline gives CDR1 SGHNT, CDR2 YYREEE (reference sequence). Between the trimmed V and J ends, which lost 1 base and 3 bases, there was a span of 10 bases. The CDR3 is made up of 14 amino acids. The CDR3 protein is CASSLNIGDYGYTF. CDR3 coding DNA: TGTGCCAGCAGCTTGAACATCGGGGACTATGGCTACACCTTC.

The chain recombines TRBV20-1 with TRBJ2-5; D ambiguous. Trimming removed 5 bases at V and 3 bases at J, with 7 bases between. Germline V lookup: CDR1 DFQATT, CDR2 SNEGSKA (reference sequence). The CDR3 consists of 11 residues. CDR3 DNA sequence: TGCAGTGCTTCCGTGGAAGAGACCCAGTACTTC. Amino acids: CSASVEETQYF.

The chain is built from TRBV5-1 and TRBJ2-5; a weak D match, TRBD1 (5 bases). CDR1 is SGHRS and CDR2 is YFSETQ in the germline V gene. V was trimmed by 0 bases and J by 4 bases, leaving 10 bases between them. The CDR3 runs 14 residues. This CDR3 is CASSLEQGGETQYF. The CDR3 DNA follows: TGCGCCAGCAGCTTGGAGCAGGGTGGAGAGACCCAGTACTTC.

The chain links TRBV9 to TRBJ1-2; TRBD1 might be the D (5 bases). V lost 0 bases to trimming and J lost 7 bases, with 19 bases between them. CDR3 length equals 16 residues. Germline-derived CDR1 and CDR2 are SGDLS and YYNGEE. This CDR3 is CASSVASRGFSVGYTF. CDR3 sequence (DNA): TGTGCCAGCAGCGTAGCTAGTAGGGGTTTTTCGGTTGGCTACACCTTC.

The V call is TRBV28, the J call TRBJ1-4; D is uncertain. Trimming shortened V by 9 bases and J by 4 bases, and 9 bases separated the two germline ends. CDR1 MDHEN and CDR2 SYDVKM come from the germline V gene. This CDR3 contains 12 residues. The CDR3 reads CASREINEKLFF. CDR3 coding DNA: TGTGCCAGTCGGGAGATTAATGAAAAACTGTTTTTT.

The chain employs TRBV19 and TRBJ2-3, with D unresolved. V was shortened by 8 bases and J by 1 base, with 13 bases between the two germline ends. The CDR3 is 14 amino acids. Germline V gene data show CDR1 as LNHDA and CDR2 as SQIVND (reference sequence). The chain's CDR3 is CASSTDPGTDTQYF. The CDR3, as DNA: TGTGCCAGTTCAACCGACCCGGGCACAGATACGCAGTATTTT.

V is TRBV3-1 and J is TRBJ2-1; D remains ambiguous. Per germline, CDR1 LGHDT and CDR2 YNNKEL (reference sequence). The CDR3 is 17 amino acids. V was clipped by 1 base and J by 8 bases, with 21 bases between them. CDR3 DNA sequence: TGTGCCAGCAGCCAAGGGAAGACGGCGGAGTGGCTCCATGAGCAGTTCTTC. Translating gives CASSQGKTAEWLHEQFF.

The chain has TRBV19 and TRBJ2-7; 10 bases align to TRBD1. The V gene end was trimmed by 5 bases and the J gene end by 4 bases; junction bases not matched to a gene: 5. This CDR3 spans 14 amino acids. CDR1 and CDR2 (germline): LNHDA, SQIVND (reference sequence). The CDR3 spells CASSDRDRGYEQYV. CDR3 bases: TGTGCCAGTAGTGACCGGGACAGGGGATACGAGCAGTACGTC.

The V and J genes are TRBV12-3 or TRBV12-4 and TRBJ1-1; possible D gene TRBD1, 5 bases. V was pared by 1 base and J by 0 bases, with 9 bases between. CDR3 length equals 15 residues. CDR3 residues: CASSLESGLNTEAFF. As DNA, the CDR3 is TGTGCCAGCAGTTTAGAATCGGGACTGAACACTGAAGCTTTCTTT.

This chain joins TRBV7-3 and TRBJ2-1; 12 positions agree with TRBD2. The CDR3 contains 15 residues. In germline, CDR1 is SGHTA, CDR2 FQGTGA. V trimming: 5 bases; J trimming: 9 bases; junction bases outside the gene matches: 8. CDR3 loop: CASSPRLAGASEQFF. The CDR3 coding sequence is TGTGCCAGCAGCCCCCGACTAGCGGGAGCGAGTGAGCAGTTCTTC.

This clonotype was observed a single time. The chain uses TRBV27 and TRBJ2-2; D gene unclear. The CDR3 totals 13 residues. V gave up 7 bases and J gave up 7 bases, with 13 bases separating them. Germline assignment: CDR1 MNHEY and CDR2 SMNVEV (reference sequence). The CDR3 DNA reads TGTGCCAGCACCCCAGAGGCAGGCGGGGAGCTGTTTTTT. The encoded protein is CASTPEAGGELFF.

The genes are TRBV20-1 and TRBJ1-2; 8 bases fit TRBD1. The V and J ends lost 5 bases and 4 bases, in that order; junction bases with no gene match: 6. CDR3 length equals 13 residues. The germline V gene encodes CDR1 DFQATT and CDR2 SNEGSKA (reference sequence). DNA for the CDR3: TGCAGTGCTGCCCAGGACAGGGTCTATGGCTACACCTTC. Its protein is CSAAQDRVYGYTF.

The V and J genes are TRBV14 and TRBJ2-5; 7 bases align to TRBD2. This CDR3 region has 16 residues. CDR1 and CDR2 (germline): SGHDN, FVKESK. J was trimmed by 5 bases and V by 0 bases; bases with no gene match: 9. DNA of the CDR3: TGTGCCAGCAGCCAAGATAGCCGAGGGAGGGCCGAGACCCAGTACTTC. Translation gives CASSQDSRGRAETQYF.

This sequence joins TRBV12-3 or TRBV12-4 and TRBJ2-6, with D possibly being TRBD1 (5 bases). CDR3 size: 14 residues. The V end lost 8 bases, the J end lost 4 bases, and 12 bases lay between the germline ends. CDR3 coding DNA: TGTGCCAGCCAAAGGGGATCCGGGGCCAACGTCCTGACTTTC. It encodes CASQRGSGANVLTF.

V is TRBV5-4 and J is TRBJ1-1, with a tentative D call TRBD1 (5 bases). The V gene lost 3 bases and the J gene lost 0 bases, with 15 bases spanning the gap. CDR3 length: 16 amino acids. CDR1 and CDR2 (germline): SGHNT, YYREEE (reference sequence). The CDR3 DNA reads TGTGCCAGCAGCTCTAAAGACCGGGACTTGAACACTGAAGCTTTCTTT. This encodes CASSSKDRDLNTEAFF.

This sequence joins TRBV29-1 and TRBJ2-7; D unresolved. Trimming removed 4 bases at V and 4 bases at J, with 14 bases between. Germline-derived CDR1 and CDR2 are SQVTM and ANQGSEA. The CDR3 loop spans 13 amino acids. CDR3 amino acids: CSVALGSVYEQYF. CDR3 in DNA: TGCAGCGTTGCATTAGGCTCCGTATACGAGCAGTACTTC.

V usage is TRBV7-9 and J usage is TRBJ2-1, with D possibly being TRBD2 (6 bases). The germline CDR1 and CDR2 sequences are SEHNR and FQNEAQ (reference sequence). The CDR3 covers 15 residues. Between the trimmed V and J ends, which lost 5 bases and 2 bases, there was a span of 13 bases. CDR3 sequence: CASSPRGGTYNEQFF. The CDR3, as DNA: TGTGCCAGCAGCCCCCGGGGCGGGACCTACAATGAGCAGTTCTTC.

This chain joins TRBV4-1 and TRBJ2-2, with D possibly TRBD1 on 7 matching bases. With 4 bases removed from V and 5 bases from J, the gap between germline ends came to 14 bases. The germline gives CDR1 MGHRA, CDR2 YSYEKL. CDR3 length: 15 amino acids. The CDR3 nucleotides are TGCGCCAGCAGCCGCGGGACAGTGGTAACCGGGGAGCTGTTTTTT. It encodes CASSRGTVVTGELFF.

This clonotype occurred once. The rearrangement links TRBV29-1 to TRBJ1-2, with D perhaps TRBD1 (5 bases). From germline, CDR1 is SQVTM and CDR2 ANQGSEA. The CDR3 is 13 residues long. V lost 6 bases and J lost 3, with 14 bases in between. CDR3 residues: CSVGEGVDYGYTF. The CDR3, as DNA: TGCAGCGTGGGGGAAGGGGTTGACTATGGCTACACCTTC.

This chain uses TRBV24-1 with TRBJ2-1; D ambiguous. Germline V gene sequence: CDR1 KGHDR, CDR2 SFDVKD. The CDR3 is 13 residues long. The V end was cut by 1 base, the J end by 3 bases, with 3 bases between. CDR3 protein: CATSDFFYNEQFF. DNA for the CDR3: TGTGCCACCAGTGATTTTTTCTACAATGAGCAGTTCTTC.

The rearrangement links TRBV7-2 to TRBJ1-5; unclear D gene. V was pared by 2 bases and J by 5 bases, with 13 bases between. Per germline, CDR1 SGHTA and CDR2 FQGNSA. The CDR3 consists of 15 residues. This CDR3 is CASSLLGMMDQPQHF. The CDR3 DNA follows: TGTGCCAGCAGCTTACTGGGGATGATGGATCAGCCCCAGCATTTT.

Here the CDR3 DNA reads TGCAGCGTTGCTAAGGGGATGGCATACGAGCAGTACTTC. Protein product: CSVAKGMAYEQYF. The chain couples TRBV29-1 to TRBJ2-7, with D maybe TRBD1 (5 bases). V shed 4 bases and J shed 4 bases, with 14 bases lying between them. CDR1 SQVTM and CDR2 ANQGSEA come from the germline V gene. The CDR3 is 13 residues long.

The J gene is TRBJ2-1, the V gene TRBV7-9; D is unresolved. The CDR3 totals 14 residues. The V end lost 6 bases, the J end lost 2 bases, and 11 bases lay between the germline ends. The germline CDR1 and CDR2 sequences are SEHNR and FQNEAQ (reference sequence). The CDR3 reads CASSRHFTYNEQFF. Here the CDR3 DNA reads TGTGCCAGCAGTCGACATTTCACCTACAATGAGCAGTTCTTC.

The chain links TRBV19 to TRBJ1-5, with D tentatively TRBD1 (6 bases). V gave up 7 bases and J gave up 0 bases, with 10 bases separating them. From germline, CDR1 is LNHDA and CDR2 SQIVND (reference sequence). The CDR3 extends over 14 amino acids. CDR3 amino acids: CASTQGYSNQPQHF. CDR3 DNA sequence: TGTGCCAGTACCCAGGGGTATAGCAATCAGCCCCAGCATTTT. Filled out from reference TRBV19 and TRBJ1-5, the complete variable domain reads DGGITQSPKYLFRKEGQNVTLSCEQNLNHDAMYWYRQDPGQGLRLIYYSQIVNDFQKGDIAEGYSVSREKKESFPLTVTSAQKNPTAFYLCASTQGYSNQPQHFGDGTRLSIL.

V gene TRBV7-9 combines with J gene TRBJ2-7; a weak D match, TRBD1 (7 bases). The CDR3 is made up of 15 amino acids. Trimming left V 5 bases short and J 7 bases short, with 21 bases between. From germline, CDR1 is SEHNR and CDR2 FQNEAQ (reference sequence). CDR3 nucleotides: TGTGCCAGCAGCGACTCGCAGGGGGGACACCCTGAGCAGTACGTC. Encoded protein: CASSDSQGGHPEQYV.

J is TRBJ1-2 and V is TRBV27; a weak D match, TRBD1 (5 bases). The V end lost 5 bases, the J end lost 6 bases, and 10 bases lay between the germline ends. The CDR3 is made up of 12 amino acids. CDR1 is MNHEY and CDR2 is SMNVEV in the germline V gene (reference sequence). CDR3 amino acids: CASSPQGNGYTF. The CDR3 DNA is TGTGCCAGCAGTCCGCAGGGAAATGGCTACACCTTC.

V and J are TRBV30 and TRBJ2-3, with TRBD2 matching 7 bases. The CDR3 length is 13 residues. The V gene end was trimmed by 4 bases and the J gene end by 2 bases; junction bases not matched to a gene: 3. Per germline, CDR1 GTSNPN and CDR2 SVGIG (reference sequence). CDR3 protein: CAWTSGNTDTQYF. CDR3 DNA: TGTGCCTGGACTAGCGGAAACACAGATACGCAGTATTTT.

The genes are TRBV20-1 and TRBJ2-7; no clear D gene. Per the germline V gene, CDR1 is DFQATT and CDR2 is SNEGSKA (reference sequence). With 6 bases removed from V and 5 bases from J, the gap between germline ends came to 17 bases. The CDR3 consists of 13 residues. The CDR3 region is CSAHRASDHEQYV. CDR3 in DNA: TGCAGTGCCCATAGGGCCTCCGACCACGAGCAGTACGTC.